This TCR beta chain appears in the sequencing data of a study of blood T cells in healthy people across ages. Study overall: Researchers report that template switching captured about one barcoded beta molecule per two T cells.

Study-wide results and limits: More naive CD4+ cells and higher diversity were found in long-lived than in aged donors. Per-million-T-cell TCR beta diversity fell roughly linearly with age.

Primed by a sample-barcoded 5' primer and a J-beta primer mix, a second PCR proceeded for about 6 to 12 cycles. Each cDNA molecule, via a template-switch adaptor with 12 random nucleotides, was tagged. Each CDR3 protein is one row after TCRdb ran MiXCR on the 5' RACE reads. The sample consists of approximately 1.5 million distinct CDR3 sequences, approximately 43% of them appearing once. On this clonotype: Its antigen is not identified.

Germline values: CDR1 DFQATT, CDR2 SNEGSKA (reference sequence). CDR3 size: 15 residues. V gave up 3 bases and J gave up 2 bases, with 14 bases separating them. V gene TRBV20-1 combines with J gene TRBJ1-5, with D maybe TRBD1 (6 bases). Specimen: blood. The sequence was obtained from a woman under 30 in good health. DNA for the CDR3: TGCAGTGCTAGGGGGGGGCAGGGCGGCAATCAGCCCCAGCATTTT. Translation gives CSARGGQGGNQPQHF.